This TCR beta chain was obtained from a study of blood T cell repertoires in COVID-19. Data came from immunoSEQ multiplex PCR; TCRdb stores just in-frame clones and leaves some out. The sample lists 150,000 to 200,000 clones, about 80% occurring once. The TCR comes from a man aged 45-60 years who had recovered from COVID-19. Sequencing used PBMCs or T cells enriched from blood (not recorded which).

The CDR3 sequence: CASRKWDSWNEKLFF. The CDR3 DNA follows: TGTGCCAGCAGAAAATGGGACAGCTGGAATGAAAAACTGTTTTTT. The chain employs TRBV6-5 and TRBJ1-4; 7 bases agree with TRBD1. Trimming at V came to 6 bases and at J to 5 bases, leaving 9 bases not matched to a gene. The CDR3 has 15 amino acids. Germline-derived CDR1 and CDR2 are MNHEY and SVGAGI.